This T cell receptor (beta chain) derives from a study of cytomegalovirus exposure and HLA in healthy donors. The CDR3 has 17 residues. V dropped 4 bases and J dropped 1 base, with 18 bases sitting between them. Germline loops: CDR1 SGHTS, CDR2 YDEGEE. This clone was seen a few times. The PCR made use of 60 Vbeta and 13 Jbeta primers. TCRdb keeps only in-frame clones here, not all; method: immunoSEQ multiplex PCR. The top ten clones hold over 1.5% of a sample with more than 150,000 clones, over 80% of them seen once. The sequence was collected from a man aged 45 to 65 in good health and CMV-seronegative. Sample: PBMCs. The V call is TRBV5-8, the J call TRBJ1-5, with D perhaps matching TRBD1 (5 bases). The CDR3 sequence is CASSGGEQGVSNQPQHF. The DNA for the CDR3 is TGTGCCAGCAGCGGAGGGGAGCAGGGCGTGAGCAATCAGCCCCAGCATTTT.